These T cell receptor beta chains were read from a single sample in a study of T-cell reconstitution after alpha-beta-depleted transplantation in children. Using its own MiXCR run on the PCR reads, TCRdb lists one record per CDR3 protein. This table holds around 440,000 distinct CDR3 sequences, roughly 10% found once. This specimen consisted of PBMCs, obtained before TCRalphabeta/CD19-depleted stem cell transplant. Receptor source: a child aged 2-9 years with inherited bone marrow failure, due to receive a stem cell transplant. CDR3s include the opening cysteine and the closing phenylalanine or tryptophan. The D gene is left open where the match is weak. The listing skips clone size in some rows; elsewhere it reads once, few, many or a size class.

clone size	J gene	V gene	D gene	CDR3 length	CDR3 protein	CDR3 DNA
many	TRBJ2-1	TRBV20-1	TRBD2	16	CSARAGLAGVIHEQFF	TGCAGTGCTAGAGCCGGACTAGCGGGAGTCATTCATGAGCAGTTCTTC
many	TRBJ2-1	TRBV6-5	TRBD2	16	CASSYKGGRAHNEQFF	TGTGCCAGCAGTTACAAGGGCGGGAGGGCCCACAATGAGCAGTTCTTC
many	TRBJ1-5	TRBV12-3/TRBV12-4	-	13	CASSRPPDQPQHF	TGTGCCAGCAGTCGACCGCCAGATCAGCCCCAGCATTTT
-	TRBJ1-1	TRBV20-1	TRBD1	13	CSASRQGVPEAFF	TGCAGTGCTAGTCGGCAGGGGGTACCTGAAGCTTTCTTT
many	TRBJ2-5	TRBV7-2	-	14	CASSVGGAQETQYF	TGTGCCAGCAGCGTGGGCGGGGCTCAAGAGACCCAGTACTTC
-	TRBJ2-5	TRBV11-3	-	13	CASSSDQQETQYF	TGTGCCAGCAGCTCCGACCAACAAGAGACCCAGTACTTC
many	TRBJ1-1	TRBV7-9	-	14	CASSLTTGITEAFF	TGTGCCAGCAGCCTGACTACAGGAATCACTGAAGCTTTCTTT
many	TRBJ2-1	TRBV5-1	TRBD2	19	CASKGETSGRQSSYNEQFF	TGCGCCAGCAAGGGCGAGACTAGCGGGAGGCAAAGCTCCTACAATGAGCAGTTCTTC
many	TRBJ1-2	TRBV5-1	-	13	CASSLEGMNGYTF	TGCGCCAGCAGCTTGGAGGGGATGAACGGCTACACCTTC
-	TRBJ1-4	TRBV5-1	TRBD1	14	CASSPGTGDEKQFF	TGCGCCAGCAGCCCTGGGACAGGGGATGAAAAACAGTTTTTT